The clone carrying this T cell receptor beta chain was counted at least ten times. Its antigen is unidentified. These data belong to a study of T-cell reconstitution after alpha-beta-depleted transplantation in children. Broader study findings: At one year after transplant, newly produced T cells mostly accounted for T-cell counts and diversity. Diversity of TCRbeta at day 60 was high in some patients, arising from surviving recipient T cells and thymic progenitors.

Unique molecular identifiers were built into the TCRbeta library. TCRdb recomputed calls from the PCR reads with MiXCR, one row per CDR3 protein. This sample has fewer than 550,000 distinct CDR3 sequences, with approximately 10% found just once. The CDR3 is made up of 13 amino acids. Trimming left V 11 bases short and J 9 bases short, with 20 bases between. Sequencing was performed on PBMCs, taken before TCRalphabeta/CD19-depleted stem cell transplant. This sequence originates from a child aged 2-15 years with inherited bone marrow failure, due to receive a stem cell transplant. This rearrangement joins TRBV12-3 or TRBV12-4 to TRBJ2-1; possible D gene TRBD2, 6 bases. This CDR3 reads CAGAGAPFGEQFF. CDR3 in DNA: TGTGCCGGAGCGGGTGCCCCCTTTGGTGAGCAGTTCTTC.